This T cell receptor beta chain was captured in a study of T cell clones after liver transplantation. Turning to the study itself: Third-party-reactive TCRbeta sequences from pre-transplant mixed lymphocyte reactions served as antigen-independent comparators. Samples came pre-transplant, pre-randomization before withdrawal, and post-randomization after withdrawal ended.

Unstimulated PBMCs were sorted into CD3+CD4+ and CD3+CD8+ populations. Profiling relied on immunoSEQ multiplex PCR, and the TCRdb table lists in-frame clones only, not all of them. The data contain approximately 51,000 clones, approximately 71% of them seen just once; the ten biggest clones take up around 9.4%. V was trimmed by 6 bases and J by 5 bases, leaving 17 bases between them. The CDR3 spans 16 residues. From germline, CDR1 is MDHEN and CDR2 SYDVKM. General study findings and limits: Graft donor-reactive T cells possibly entered the graft instead of undergoing deletion.

Points on this clone: What it recognizes is unknown.

The J gene is TRBJ1-6, the V gene TRBV28; D is perhaps TRBD1 (6 bases). The TCR originated in a human patient who received a liver transplant. These T cells may partly come from the graft donor. The input for sequencing was CD4+ T cells from blood, taken 54 months after liver transplant. CDR3 protein: CASRFVLRGNNSPLHF. CDR3 DNA: TGTGCCAGCAGATTCGTTCTTAGGGGGAATAATTCACCCCTCCACTTT.